The sequence of this T cell receptor beta chain was determined in a study of response to subunit inactivated influenza vaccine. The study's findings and limits: The authors suggested that few new T cells are recruited per seasonal influenza vaccination.

CDR3 size: 15 residues. The germline V and J ends were trimmed by 8 bases and 0 bases, with 11 bases remaining between them. TCRdb redid the calling of the RT-PCR reads with MiXCR, one entry per CDR3 protein. This table holds a few hundred thousand distinct CDR3 sequences, about 7.2% found once. This clonotype was counted many times. Its matching antigen is unknown. The TCR was taken from a man aged 50 to 75 who received an inactivated influenza vaccine. The chain is built from TRBV12-3 or TRBV12-4 and TRBJ1-6, with D unclear. The input for sequencing was PBMCs from blood, taken less than 30 months after vaccination. The CDR3 DNA is TGTGCCAGCGGTGAACCGAGCTCCTATAATTCACCCCTCCACTTT. Translating gives CASGEPSSYNSPLHF.